Listed here is a single TCR beta chain. TCRdb reanalyzed the 5' RACE reads and collapses them to one entry per CDR3 protein, without DNA. The specimen's table records about 160,000 distinct CDR3 sequences. The record originates from a study of monozygotic twins with inflammatory bowel disease. CDR3 size: 16 residues. Germline V gives CDR1 LNHNV, CDR2 YYDKDF (reference sequence). The chain links TRBV15 to TRBJ2-1; without DNA, the TCRdb call of TRBD2 cannot be checked. The sequence was collected from a human donor with ulcerative colitis or Crohn's disease, or a healthy co-twin of an affected twin (not recorded which). Sequencing was done on a sample of blood. CDR3 loop: CATSRDRLAGVGEQFF. Variable domain in full (rest from reference TRBV15 and TRBJ2-1): DAMVIQNPRYQVTQFGKPVTLSCSQTLNHNVMYWYQQKSSQAPKLLFHYYDKDFNNEADTPDNFQSRRPNTSFCFLDIRSPGLGDTAMYLCATSRDRLAGVGEQFFGPGTRLTVL.